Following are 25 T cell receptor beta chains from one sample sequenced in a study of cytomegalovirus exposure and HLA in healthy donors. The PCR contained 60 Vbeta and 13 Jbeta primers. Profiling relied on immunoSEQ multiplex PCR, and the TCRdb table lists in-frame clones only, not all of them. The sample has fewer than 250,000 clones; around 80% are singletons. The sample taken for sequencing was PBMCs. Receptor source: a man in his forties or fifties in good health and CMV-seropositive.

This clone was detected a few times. The DNA of the CDR3 is TGTGCCAGCAGCTTAGGGGCTAATCAGCCCCAGCATTTT. Its protein is CASSLGANQPQHF. The rearrangement uses TRBV7-3 and TRBJ1-5; TRBD1 might be the D (5 bases). The CDR3 runs to 13 residues. Germline V gives CDR1 SGHTA, CDR2 FQGTGA. Trimming shortened V by 2 bases and J by 4 bases, and 6 bases separated the two germline ends.

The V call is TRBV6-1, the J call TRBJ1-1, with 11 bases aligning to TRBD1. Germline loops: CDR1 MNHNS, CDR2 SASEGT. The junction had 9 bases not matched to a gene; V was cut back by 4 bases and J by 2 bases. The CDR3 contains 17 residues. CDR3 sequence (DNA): TGTGCCAGCAGTGCGACACCAGGGACAGGGGGTAACACTGAAGCTTTCTTT. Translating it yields CASSATPGTGGNTEAFF.

CDR3 loop: CASSPSRLYEQYF. CDR3 nucleotide sequence: TGTGCCAGCAGTCCCTCGCGACTCTACGAGCAGTACTTC. This chain uses TRBV27 with TRBJ2-7; the D is unclear. The CDR3 has 13 amino acids. V lost 5 bases, J lost 3 bases, and 11 bases lay in between. From germline, CDR1 is MNHEY and CDR2 SMNVEV (reference sequence).

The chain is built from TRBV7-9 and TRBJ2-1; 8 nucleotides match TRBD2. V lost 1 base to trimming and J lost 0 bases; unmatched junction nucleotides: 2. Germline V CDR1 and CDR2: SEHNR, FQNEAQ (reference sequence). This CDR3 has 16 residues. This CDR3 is CASSLVAGGSYNEQFF. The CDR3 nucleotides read TGTGCCAGCAGCTTAGTGGCGGGAGGCTCCTACAATGAGCAGTTCTTC.

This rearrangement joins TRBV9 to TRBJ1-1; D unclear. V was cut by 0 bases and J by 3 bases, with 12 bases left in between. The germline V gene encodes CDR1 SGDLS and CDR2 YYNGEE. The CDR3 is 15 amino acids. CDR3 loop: CASSVVPGGDTEAFF. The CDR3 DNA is TGTGCCAGCAGCGTAGTACCCGGCGGCGACACTGAAGCTTTCTTT.

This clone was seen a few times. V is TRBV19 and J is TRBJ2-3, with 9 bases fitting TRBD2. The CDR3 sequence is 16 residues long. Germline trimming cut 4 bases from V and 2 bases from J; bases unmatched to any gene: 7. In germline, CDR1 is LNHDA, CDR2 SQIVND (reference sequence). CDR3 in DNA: TGTGCCAGTAGTAACAGACTAGCGGAATACACAGATACGCAGTATTTT. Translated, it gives CASSNRLAEYTDTQYF.

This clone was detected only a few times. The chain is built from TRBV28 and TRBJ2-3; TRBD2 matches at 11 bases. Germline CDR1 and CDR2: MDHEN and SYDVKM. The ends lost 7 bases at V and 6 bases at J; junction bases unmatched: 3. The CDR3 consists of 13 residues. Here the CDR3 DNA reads TGTGCCAGCACACTAGCGGGAGACGATACGCAGTATTTT. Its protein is CASTLAGDDTQYF.

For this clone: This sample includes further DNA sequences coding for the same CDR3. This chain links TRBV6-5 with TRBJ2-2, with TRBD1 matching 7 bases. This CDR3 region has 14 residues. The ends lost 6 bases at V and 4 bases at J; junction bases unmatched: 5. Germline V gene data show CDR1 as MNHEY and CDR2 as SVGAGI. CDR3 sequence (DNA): TGTGCCAGCAGGAGACAGGGCGGCACCGGGGAGCTGTTTTTT. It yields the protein CASRRQGGTGELFF.

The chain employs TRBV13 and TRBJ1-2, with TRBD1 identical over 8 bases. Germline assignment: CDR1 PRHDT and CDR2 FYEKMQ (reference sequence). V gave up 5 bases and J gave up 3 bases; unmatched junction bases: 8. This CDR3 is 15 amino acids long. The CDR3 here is CASSSETGEDYGYTF. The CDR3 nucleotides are TGTGCCAGCAGCAGCGAGACAGGGGAAGACTATGGCTACACCTTC.

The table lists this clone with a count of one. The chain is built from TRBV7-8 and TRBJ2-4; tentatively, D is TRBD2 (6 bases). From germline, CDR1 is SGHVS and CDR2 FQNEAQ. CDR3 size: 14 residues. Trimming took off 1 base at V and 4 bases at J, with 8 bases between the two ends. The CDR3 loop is CASSLEGGKNIQYF. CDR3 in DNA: TGTGCCAGCAGCTTAGAGGGAGGTAAAAACATTCAGTACTTC.

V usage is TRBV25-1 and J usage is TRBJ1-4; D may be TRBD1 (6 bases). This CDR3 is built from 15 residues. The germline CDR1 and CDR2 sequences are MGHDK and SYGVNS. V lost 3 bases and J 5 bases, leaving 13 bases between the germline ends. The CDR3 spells CASSEGSGVNEKLFF. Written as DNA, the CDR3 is TGTGCCAGCAGTGAGGGGTCAGGGGTGAATGAAAAACTGTTTTTT.

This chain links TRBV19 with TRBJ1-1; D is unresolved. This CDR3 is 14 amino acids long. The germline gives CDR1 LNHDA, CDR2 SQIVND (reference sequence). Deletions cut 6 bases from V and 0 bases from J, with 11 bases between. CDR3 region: CASREGVMNTEAFF. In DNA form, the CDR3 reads TGTGCCAGTAGAGAAGGAGTGATGAACACTGAAGCTTTCTTT.

The CDR3 DNA reads as TGTGCCAGCAGCTTCAGCGGGACTGGCACCGGGGAGCTGTTTTTT. As protein: CASSFSGTGTGELFF. The chain employs TRBV6-6 and TRBJ2-2; 7 bases are shared with TRBD2. V shed 6 bases, J shed 4 bases, and the junction held 8 bases outside the gene matches. CDR1 is MNHNY and CDR2 is SVGAGI in the germline V gene (reference sequence). CDR3 length: 15 amino acids.

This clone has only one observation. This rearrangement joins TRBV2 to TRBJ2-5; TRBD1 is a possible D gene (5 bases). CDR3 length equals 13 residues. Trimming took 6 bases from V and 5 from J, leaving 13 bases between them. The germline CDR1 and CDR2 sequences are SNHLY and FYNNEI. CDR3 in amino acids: CASRGLGVETQYF. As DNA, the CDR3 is TGTGCCAGCAGGGGGCTAGGGGTTGAGACCCAGTACTTC.

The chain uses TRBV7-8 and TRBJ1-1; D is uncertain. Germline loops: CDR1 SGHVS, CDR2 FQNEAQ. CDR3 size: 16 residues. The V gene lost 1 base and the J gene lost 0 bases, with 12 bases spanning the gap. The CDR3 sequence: CASSLVLYPVNTEAFF. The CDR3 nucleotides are TGTGCCAGCAGCTTAGTTCTATACCCGGTGAACACTGAAGCTTTCTTT. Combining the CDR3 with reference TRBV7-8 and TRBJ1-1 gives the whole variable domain GAGVSQSPRYKVAKRGQDVALRCDPISGHVSLFWYQQALGQGPEFLTYFQNEAQLDKSGLPSDRFFAERPEGSVSTLKIQRTQQEDSAVYLCASSLVLYPVNTEAFFGQGTRLTVV.

The CDR3 loop reads CASRTPSRGGLEKLFF. The CDR3 nucleotides are TGTGCCAGCAGAACCCCCTCAAGGGGAGGATTAGAAAAACTGTTTTTT. The chain combines TRBV6-6 with TRBJ1-4; tentatively, D is TRBD1 (5 bases). This CDR3 region has 16 residues. Germline CDR1 and CDR2: MNHNY and SVGAGI (reference sequence). Deletions cut 6 bases from V and 8 bases from J, with 22 bases between.

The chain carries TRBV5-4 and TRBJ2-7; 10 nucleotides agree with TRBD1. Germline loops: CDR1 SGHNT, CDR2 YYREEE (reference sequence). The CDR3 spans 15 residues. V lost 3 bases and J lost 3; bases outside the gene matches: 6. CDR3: CASSYRTGGYYEQYF. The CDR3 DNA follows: TGTGCCAGCAGCTACCGGACAGGGGGTTACTACGAGCAGTACTTC.

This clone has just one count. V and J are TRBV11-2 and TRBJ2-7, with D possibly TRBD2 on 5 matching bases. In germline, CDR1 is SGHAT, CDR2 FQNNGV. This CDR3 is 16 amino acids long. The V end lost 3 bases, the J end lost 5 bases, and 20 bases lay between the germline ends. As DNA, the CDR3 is TGTGCCAGCAGCTTTAGAAACCTAGCCCCCTATCACGAGCAGTACTTC. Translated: CASSFRNLAPYHEQYF.

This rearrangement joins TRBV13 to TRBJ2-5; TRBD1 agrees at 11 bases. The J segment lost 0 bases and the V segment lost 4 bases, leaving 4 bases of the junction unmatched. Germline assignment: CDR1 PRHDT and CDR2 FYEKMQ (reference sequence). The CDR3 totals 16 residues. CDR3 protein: CASSSRDRGYQETQYF. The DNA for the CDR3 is TGTGCCAGCAGCTCCCGGGACAGGGGGTACCAAGAGACCCAGTACTTC.

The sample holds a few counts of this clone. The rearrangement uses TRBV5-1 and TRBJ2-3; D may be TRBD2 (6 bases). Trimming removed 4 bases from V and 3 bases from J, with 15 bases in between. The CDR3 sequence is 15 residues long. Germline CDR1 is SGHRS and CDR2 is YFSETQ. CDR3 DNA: TGCGCCAGCAGCCGGAGGGCTAGCGAGACAGATACGCAGTATTTT. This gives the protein CASSRRASETDTQYF.

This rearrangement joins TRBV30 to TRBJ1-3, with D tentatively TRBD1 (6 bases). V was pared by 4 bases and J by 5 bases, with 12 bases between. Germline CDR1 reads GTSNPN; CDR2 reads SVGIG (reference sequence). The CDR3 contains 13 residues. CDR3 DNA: TGTGCCTGGAAGAGGGGGTCGAGAAACACCATATATTTT. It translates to CAWKRGSRNTIYF.

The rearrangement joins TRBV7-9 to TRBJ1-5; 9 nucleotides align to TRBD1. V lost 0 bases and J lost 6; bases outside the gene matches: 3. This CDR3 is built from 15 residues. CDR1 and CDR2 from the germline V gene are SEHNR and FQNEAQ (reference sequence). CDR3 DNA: TGTGCCAGCAGCTTAGCGGGACAGGGAGTTCAGCCCCAGCATTTT. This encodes CASSLAGQGVQPQHF.

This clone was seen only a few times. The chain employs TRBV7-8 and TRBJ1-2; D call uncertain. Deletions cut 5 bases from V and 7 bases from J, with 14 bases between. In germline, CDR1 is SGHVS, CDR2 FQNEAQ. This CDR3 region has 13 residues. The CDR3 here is CASSLNQEGGYTF. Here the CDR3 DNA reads TGTGCCAGCAGCCTAAACCAGGAAGGTGGCTACACCTTC.

CDR3 sequence: CATGAPGAGGNTIYF. Here the CDR3 DNA reads TGTGCCACCGGTGCTCCAGGGGCTGGTGGAAACACCATATATTTT. This rearrangement joins TRBV6-5 to TRBJ1-3; maybe TRBD1 (6 bases). The CDR3 loop spans 15 amino acids. Germline V gene sequence: CDR1 MNHEY, CDR2 SVGAGI. V lost 10 bases and J lost 3, with 19 bases in between.

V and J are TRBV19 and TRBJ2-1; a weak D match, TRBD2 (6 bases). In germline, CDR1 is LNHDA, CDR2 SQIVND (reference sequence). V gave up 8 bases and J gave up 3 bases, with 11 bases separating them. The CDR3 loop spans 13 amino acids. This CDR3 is CASVRRGYNEQFF. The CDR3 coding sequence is TGTGCCAGTGTGAGGAGGGGCTACAATGAGCAGTTCTTC.